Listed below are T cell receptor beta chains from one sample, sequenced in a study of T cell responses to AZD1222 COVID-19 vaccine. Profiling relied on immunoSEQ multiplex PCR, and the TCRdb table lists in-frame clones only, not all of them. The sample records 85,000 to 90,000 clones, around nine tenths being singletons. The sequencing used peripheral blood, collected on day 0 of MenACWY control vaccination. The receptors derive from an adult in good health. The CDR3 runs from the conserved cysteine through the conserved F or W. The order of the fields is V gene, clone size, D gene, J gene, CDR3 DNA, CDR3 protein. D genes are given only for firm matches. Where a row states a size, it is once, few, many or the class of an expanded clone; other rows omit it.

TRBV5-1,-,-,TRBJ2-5,TGCGCCAGCAGCACACCAACAGGGAGTGTGGATCCGTACCAAGAGACCCAGTACTTC,CASSTPTGSVDPYQETQYF
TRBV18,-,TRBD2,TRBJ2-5,TGTGCCAGCTCACCACCCTCCGCGAGGGGAGGGGAGACCCAGTACTTC,CASSPPSARGGETQYF
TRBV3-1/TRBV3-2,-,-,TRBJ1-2,TGTGCCAGCAGCCAAGGGGCCCCTGCGGGAAATGGCTACACCTTC,CASSQGAPAGNGYTF
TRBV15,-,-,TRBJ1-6,TGTGCCACCAGCTCAGAGAGCTTAGGCGGACCTAATTCACCCCTCCACTTT,CATSSESLGGPNSPLHF
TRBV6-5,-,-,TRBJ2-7,TGTGCCAGCAGCATAGCTTACGAGCAGTACTTC,CASSIAYEQYF
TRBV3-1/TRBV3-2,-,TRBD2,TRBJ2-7,TGTGCCAGCCGGACTAGCGGGAGTTCAAAGGAGCAGTACTTC,CASRTSGSSKEQYF
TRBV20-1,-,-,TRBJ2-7,TGCAGTGCTAGGACAGCGGTGGAGCAGTACTTC,CSARTAVEQYF
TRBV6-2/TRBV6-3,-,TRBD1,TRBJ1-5,TGTGCCAGCAGCCCGACAGGGCATCAGCCCCAGCATTTT,CASSPTGHQPQHF
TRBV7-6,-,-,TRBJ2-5,TGTGCCAGCAGCTTAGGTCTCTCACAAGAGACCCAGTACTTC,CASSLGLSQETQYF
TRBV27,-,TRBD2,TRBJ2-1,TGTGCCACCCGACTAGCGGGAGGGGAGCAGTTCTTC,CATRLAGGEQFF
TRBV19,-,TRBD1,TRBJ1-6,TGTGCCAGCAGCGACAGGGGAGATTCACCCCTCCACTTT,CASSDRGDSPLHF
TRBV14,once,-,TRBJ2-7,TGTGCCAGCAGCCATCCGGAGGGTGGGGCCTCCCCCTACGAGCAGTACTTC,CASSHPEGGASPYEQYF
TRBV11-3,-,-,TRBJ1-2,TGTGCCAGCAGCCTAAGGGGGGGACGCGGCTACACCTTC,CASSLRGGRGYTF
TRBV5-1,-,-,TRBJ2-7,TGCGCCAGCAGCGAACAGGGTATCAGCTCCTACGAGCAGTACTTC,CASSEQGISSYEQYF
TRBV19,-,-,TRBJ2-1,TGTGCCAGTAGTATGGTTGATAGCTCCTACAATGAGCAGTTCTTC,CASSMVDSSYNEQFF
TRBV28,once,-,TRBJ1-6,TGTGCCAGCACCGGGGGGGCGGTACCCCTCCACTTT,CASTGGAVPLHF
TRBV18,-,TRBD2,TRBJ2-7,TGTGCCAGCTCACCGACGTTAGCTAGCGGTGCCCACGAGCAGTACTTC,CASSPTLASGAHEQYF
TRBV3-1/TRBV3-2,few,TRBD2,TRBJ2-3,TGTGCCAGCAGCCCCGGGACTAGCGGGAGTAAGCCGACAGATACGCAGTATTTT,CASSPGTSGSKPTDTQYF
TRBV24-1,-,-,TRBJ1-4,TGTGCCACCACGGACATCGTGGAAGAGTATGAAAAACTGTTTTTT,CATTDIVEEYEKLFF
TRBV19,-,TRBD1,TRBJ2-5,TGTGCCAGTAGTGAGACCGGGACAGGGTATGAGACCCAGTACTTC,CASSETGTGYETQYF
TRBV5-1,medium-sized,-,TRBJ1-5,TGCGCCAGCAGCTTGGACAGGGATGGCAATCAGCCCCAGCATTTT,CASSLDRDGNQPQHF
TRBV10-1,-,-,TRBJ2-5,TGCGCCAGCAGTGAGTCGAAGGTCCCGGGTCAAGAGACCCAGTACTTC,CASSESKVPGQETQYF
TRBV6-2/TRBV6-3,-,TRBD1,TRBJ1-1,TGTGCCAGCAGTCCCCGCACAGGGGGGAACACTGAAGCTTTCTTT,CASSPRTGGNTEAFF
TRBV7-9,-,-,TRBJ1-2,TGTGCCAGCAACGAGGCAGGAGGGGTCTATGGCTACACCTTC,CASNEAGGVYGYTF
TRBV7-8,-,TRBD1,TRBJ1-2,TGTGCCAGCAGCTTATCCGGGACAGGAATCTATGGCTACACCTTC,CASSLSGTGIYGYTF
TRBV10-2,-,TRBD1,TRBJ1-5,TGCGCCAGCCGGACAGGGAATAGCAATCAGCCCCAGCATTTT,CASRTGNSNQPQHF
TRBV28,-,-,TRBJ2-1,TGTGCCAGCAGTACCTCGGACAGCTCCTACAATGAGCAGTTCTTC,CASSTSDSSYNEQFF
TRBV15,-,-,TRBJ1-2,TGTGCCACCAGCGGATCAGATGGGGGCTACACCTTC,CATSGSDGGYTF
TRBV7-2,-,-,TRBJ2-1,TGTGCCAGCAGCTTATACGGGGGTGAGCAGTTCTTC,CASSLYGGEQFF
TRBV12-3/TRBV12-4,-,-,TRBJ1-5,TGTGCCAGCAGTCGCGCGGGACAGCCCCAGCATTTT,CASSRAGQPQHF
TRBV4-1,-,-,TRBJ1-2,TGCGCCAGCAGCCAAGATCTACTAGTCTATGGCTACACCTTC,CASSQDLLVYGYTF
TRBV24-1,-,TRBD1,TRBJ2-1,TGTGCCACCAGTGATTCCCCCCCGACAGGGGGCAATGAGCAGTTCTTC,CATSDSPPTGGNEQFF
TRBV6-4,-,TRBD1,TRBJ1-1,TGTGCCAGCAGTGACCAGACAGGGTTCCCAGCTTTCTTT,CASSDQTGFPAFF
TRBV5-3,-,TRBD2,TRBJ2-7,TGTGCCAGAAGCTTCCCCCAGGCGGGAGGCTACGAGCAGTACTTC,CARSFPQAGGYEQYF
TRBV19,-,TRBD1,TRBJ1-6,TGTGCCAGTACTCCGGGACAGGGTAATTCACCCCTCCACTTT,CASTPGQGNSPLHF
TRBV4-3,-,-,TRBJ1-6,TGCGCCAGCAGCCAACAACTACGGACCCTACCCCTCCACTTT,CASSQQLRTLPLHF
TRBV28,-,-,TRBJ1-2,TGTGCCAGCAGTTATCGGGCCTATGGCTACACCTTC,CASSYRAYGYTF
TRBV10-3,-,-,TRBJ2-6,TGTGCCATCACCGGGACGGAAGGGGCCAACGTCCTGACTTTC,CAITGTEGANVLTF
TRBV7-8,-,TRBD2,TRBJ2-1,TGTGCCAGCAGCGCGACTAGCGGGGTTGAGCAGTTCTTC,CASSATSGVEQFF
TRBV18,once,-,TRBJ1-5,TGTGCCAGCTCACCATCCGGGACCAATCAGCCCCAGCATTTT,CASSPSGTNQPQHF
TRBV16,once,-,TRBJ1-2,TGTGCCAGCAGCGGGCCGGGTCCCTATGGCTACACCTTC,CASSGPGPYGYTF
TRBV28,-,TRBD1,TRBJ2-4,TGTGCCAGCAGCACCGACAGGGACGGCAAAAACATTCAGTACTTC,CASSTDRDGKNIQYF
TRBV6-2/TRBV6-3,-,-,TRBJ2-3,TGTGCCAGCAGTAGCTCAACAGATACGCAGTATTTT,CASSSSTDTQYF
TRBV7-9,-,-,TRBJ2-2,TGTGCCAGCAATATAGGGGCCGGGGAGCTGTTTTTT,CASNIGAGELFF
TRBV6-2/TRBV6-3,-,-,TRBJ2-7,TGTGCCAGCAGCGCTCCTAGCGTCCGGTGGAACGAGCAGTACTTC,CASSAPSVRWNEQYF
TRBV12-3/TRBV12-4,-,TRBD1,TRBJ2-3,TGTGCCAGCAGCTTACAGGGGGCGGGGTGGGATTTT,CASSLQGAGWDF
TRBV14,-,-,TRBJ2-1,TGTGCCAGCAGCCAAGATCTGCGGGGAATCTACAATGAGCAGTTCTTC,CASSQDLRGIYNEQFF
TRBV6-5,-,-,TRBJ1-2,TGTGCCAGCACAGTCTTGATCGGGGGCGATGGCTACACCTTC,CASTVLIGGDGYTF
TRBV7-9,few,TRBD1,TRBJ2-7,TGTGCCAGCAGACGGCGCCAGACAGGGGTGGGCTACGAGCAGTACTTC,CASRRRQTGVGYEQYF
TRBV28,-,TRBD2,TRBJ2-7,TGTGCCAGCAACCCGGGAGGGCGTAGCTACGAGCAGTACTTC,CASNPGGRSYEQYF
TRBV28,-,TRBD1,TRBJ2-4,TGTGCCAGCAAACCAGGACAGGGGGCGACCATTCAGTACTTC,CASKPGQGATIQYF
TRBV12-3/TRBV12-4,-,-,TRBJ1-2,TGTGCCAGCAGTTTGGTGGGGATCGATGGCTACACCTTC,CASSLVGIDGYTF
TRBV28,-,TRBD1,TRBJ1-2,TGTGCCAGCAGTTCGACAGGGGCCTATGGCTACACCTTC,CASSSTGAYGYTF
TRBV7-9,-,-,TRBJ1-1,TGTGCCAGCAGCTTAGGGACAAACACTGAAGCTTTCTTT,CASSLGTNTEAFF
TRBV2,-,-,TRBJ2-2,TGTGCCACCGATGCAAGGGGTTTGAACACCGGGGAGCTGTTTTTT,CATDARGLNTGELFF
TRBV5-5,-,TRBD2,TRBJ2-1,TGTGCCAGCAGCCGGGGGACTAGCTCTCCCACAGGGGAGCAGTTCTTC,CASSRGTSSPTGEQFF
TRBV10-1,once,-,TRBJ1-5,TGCGCCAGCAAGGCTATCGCCGGGGATAGCAATCAGCCCCAGCATTTT,CASKAIAGDSNQPQHF
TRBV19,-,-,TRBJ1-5,TGTGCCAGTAGTATTACGGCGACGGCGGGTCAGCCCCAGCATTTT,CASSITATAGQPQHF
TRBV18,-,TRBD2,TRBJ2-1,TGTGCCAGCTCACCAACACTAGCGGGAGGGGTTGATGAGCAGTTCTTC,CASSPTLAGGVDEQFF
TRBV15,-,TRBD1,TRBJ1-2,TGTGCCACCAGCAGAGATCGTAAGGGGGCGCTTGGCTACACCTTC,CATSRDRKGALGYTF